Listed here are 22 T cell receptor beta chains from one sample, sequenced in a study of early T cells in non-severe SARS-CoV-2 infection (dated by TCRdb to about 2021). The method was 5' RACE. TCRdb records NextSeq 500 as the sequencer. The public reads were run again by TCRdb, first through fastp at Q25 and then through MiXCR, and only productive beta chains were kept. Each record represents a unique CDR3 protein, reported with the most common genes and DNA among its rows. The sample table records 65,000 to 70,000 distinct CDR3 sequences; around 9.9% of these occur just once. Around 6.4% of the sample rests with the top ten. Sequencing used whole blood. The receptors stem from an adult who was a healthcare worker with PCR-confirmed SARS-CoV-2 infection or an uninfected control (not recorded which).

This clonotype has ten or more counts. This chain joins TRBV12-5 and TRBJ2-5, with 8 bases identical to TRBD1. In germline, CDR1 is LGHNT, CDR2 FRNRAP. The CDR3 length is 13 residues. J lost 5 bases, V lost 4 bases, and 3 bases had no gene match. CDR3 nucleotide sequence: TGTGCTAGTGGTTCGTCAGGGGGCGAGACCCAGTACTTC. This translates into CASGSSGGETQYF.

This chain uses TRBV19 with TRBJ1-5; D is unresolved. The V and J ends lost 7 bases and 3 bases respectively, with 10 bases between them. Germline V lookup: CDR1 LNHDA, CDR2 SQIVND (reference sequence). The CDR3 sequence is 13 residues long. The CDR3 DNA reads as TGTGCCAGTAAAGGCCAAATCAATCAGCCCCAGCATTTT. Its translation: CASKGQINQPQHF.

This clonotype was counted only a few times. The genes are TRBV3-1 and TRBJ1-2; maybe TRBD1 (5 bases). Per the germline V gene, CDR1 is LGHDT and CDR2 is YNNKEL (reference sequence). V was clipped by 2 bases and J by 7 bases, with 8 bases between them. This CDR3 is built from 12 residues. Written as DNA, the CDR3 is TGTGCCAGCAGCCAAAGGGGAAGTGGCTACACCTTC. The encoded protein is CASSQRGSGYTF. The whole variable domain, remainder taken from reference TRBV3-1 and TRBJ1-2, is DTAVSQTPKYLVTQMGNDKSIKCEQNLGHDTMYWYKQDSKKFLKIMFSYNNKELIINETVPNRFSPKSPDKAHLNLHINSLELGDSAVYFCASSQRGSGYTFGSGTRLTVV.

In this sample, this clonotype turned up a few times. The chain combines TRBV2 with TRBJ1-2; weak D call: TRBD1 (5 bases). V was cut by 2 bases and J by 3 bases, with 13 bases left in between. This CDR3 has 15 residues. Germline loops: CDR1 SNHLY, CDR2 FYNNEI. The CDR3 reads CASSERFGRDYGYTF. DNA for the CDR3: TGTGCCAGCAGTGAACGGTTTGGCAGGGACTATGGCTACACCTTC.

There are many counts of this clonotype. CDR3 DNA: TGTGCCACCAGTGATTTGACAGAAGAGACCCAGTACTTC. It is translated as CATSDLTEETQYF. This chain links TRBV24-1 with TRBJ2-5, with unresolved D. CDR3 length equals 13 residues. CDR1 is KGHDR and CDR2 is SFDVKD in the germline V gene. V was clipped by 0 bases and J by 3 bases, with 4 bases between them.

CDR3: CAWSVAGPGDTQYF. CDR3 sequence (DNA): TGTGCCTGGAGTGTAGCGGGGCCGGGAGATACGCAGTATTTT. This chain uses TRBV30 with TRBJ2-3, with 7 bases matching TRBD2. J was trimmed by 5 bases and V by 0 bases; bases with no gene match: 5. The CDR3 is 14 amino acids. Per the germline V gene, CDR1 is GTSNPN and CDR2 is SVGIG (reference sequence).

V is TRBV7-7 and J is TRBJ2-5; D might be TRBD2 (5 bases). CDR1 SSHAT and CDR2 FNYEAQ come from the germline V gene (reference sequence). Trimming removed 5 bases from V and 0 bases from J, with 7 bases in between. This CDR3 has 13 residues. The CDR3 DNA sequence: TGTGCCAGCAGCCCGGGGTACCAAGAGACCCAGTACTTC. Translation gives CASSPGYQETQYF.

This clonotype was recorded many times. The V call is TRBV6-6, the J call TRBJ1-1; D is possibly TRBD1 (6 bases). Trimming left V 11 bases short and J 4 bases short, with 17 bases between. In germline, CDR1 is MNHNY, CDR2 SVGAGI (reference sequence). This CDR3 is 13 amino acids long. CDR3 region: CAGRTKGGTEAFF. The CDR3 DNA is TGTGCCGGGAGAACGAAAGGGGGCACTGAAGCTTTCTTT.

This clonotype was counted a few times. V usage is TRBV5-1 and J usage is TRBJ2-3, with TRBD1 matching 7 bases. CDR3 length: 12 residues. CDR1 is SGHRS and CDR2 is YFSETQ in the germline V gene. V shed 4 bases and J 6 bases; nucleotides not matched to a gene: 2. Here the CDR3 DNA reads TGCGCCAGCAGCGCCAGGGGGGATACGCAGTATTTT. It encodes CASSARGDTQYF.

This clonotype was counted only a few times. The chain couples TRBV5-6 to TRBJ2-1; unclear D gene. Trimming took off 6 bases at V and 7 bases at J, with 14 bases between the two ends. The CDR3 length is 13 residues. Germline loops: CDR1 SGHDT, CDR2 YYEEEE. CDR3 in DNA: TGTGCCAGCAACCTCGGACGTTGGAATGAGCAGTTCTTC. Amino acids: CASNLGRWNEQFF.

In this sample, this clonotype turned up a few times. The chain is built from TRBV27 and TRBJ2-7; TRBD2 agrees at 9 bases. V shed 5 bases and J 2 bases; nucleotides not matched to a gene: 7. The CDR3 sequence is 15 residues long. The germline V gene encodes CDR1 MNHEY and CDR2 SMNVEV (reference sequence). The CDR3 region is CASSIVAGVPYEQYF. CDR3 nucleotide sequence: TGTGCCAGCAGTATCGTAGCGGGAGTACCCTACGAGCAGTACTTC.

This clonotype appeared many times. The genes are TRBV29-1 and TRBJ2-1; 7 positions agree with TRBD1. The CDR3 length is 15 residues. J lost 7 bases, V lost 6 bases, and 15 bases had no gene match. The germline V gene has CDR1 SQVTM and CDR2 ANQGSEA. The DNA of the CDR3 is TGCAGCGTGGATTCCCGACAGGGCGTCGCAAATGAGCAGTTCTTC. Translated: CSVDSRQGVANEQFF.

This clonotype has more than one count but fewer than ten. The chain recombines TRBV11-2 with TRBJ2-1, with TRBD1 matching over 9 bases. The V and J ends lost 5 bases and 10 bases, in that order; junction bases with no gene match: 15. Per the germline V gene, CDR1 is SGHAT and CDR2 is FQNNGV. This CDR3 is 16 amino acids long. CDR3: CASSVLIRDRVAEQFF. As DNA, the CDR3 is TGTGCCAGCAGCGTACTAATCCGGGACAGGGTTGCCGAGCAGTTCTTC.

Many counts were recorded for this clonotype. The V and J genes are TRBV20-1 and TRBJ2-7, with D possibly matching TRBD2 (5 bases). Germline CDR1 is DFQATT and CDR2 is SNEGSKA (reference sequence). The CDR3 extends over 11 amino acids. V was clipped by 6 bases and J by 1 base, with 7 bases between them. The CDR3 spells CSARGSYEQYF. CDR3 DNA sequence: TGCAGTGCCCGGGGTTCCTACGAGCAGTACTTC.

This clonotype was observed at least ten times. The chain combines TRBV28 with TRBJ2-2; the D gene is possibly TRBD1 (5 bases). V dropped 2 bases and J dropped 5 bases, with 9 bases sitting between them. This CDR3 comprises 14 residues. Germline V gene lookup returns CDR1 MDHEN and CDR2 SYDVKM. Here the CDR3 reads CASSLVDRTGELFF. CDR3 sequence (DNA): TGTGCCAGCAGTTTAGTCGACAGAACCGGGGAGCTGTTTTTT.

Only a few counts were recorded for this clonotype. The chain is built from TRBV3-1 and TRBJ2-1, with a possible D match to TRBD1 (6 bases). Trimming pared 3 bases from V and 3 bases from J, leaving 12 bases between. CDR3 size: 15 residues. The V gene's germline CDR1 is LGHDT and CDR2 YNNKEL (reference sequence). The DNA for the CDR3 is TGTGCCAGCAGCCAGCCGGGACATAACTACAATGAGCAGTTCTTC. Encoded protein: CASSQPGHNYNEQFF.

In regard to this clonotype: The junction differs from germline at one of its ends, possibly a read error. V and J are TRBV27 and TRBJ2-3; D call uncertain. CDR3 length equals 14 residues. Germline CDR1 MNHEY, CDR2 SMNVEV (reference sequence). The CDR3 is CDSSLRRITDTQYF. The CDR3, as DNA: TGTGACAGCAGTTTAAGGCGGATCACAGATACGCAGTATTTT.

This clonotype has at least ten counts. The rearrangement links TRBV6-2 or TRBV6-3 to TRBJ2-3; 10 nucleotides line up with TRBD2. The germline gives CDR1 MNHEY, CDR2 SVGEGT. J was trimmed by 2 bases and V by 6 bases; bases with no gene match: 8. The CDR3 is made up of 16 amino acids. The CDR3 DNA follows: TGTGCCAGCAGAATGAGAGCGGGAGGGATCACAGATACGCAGTATTTT. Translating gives CASRMRAGGITDTQYF.

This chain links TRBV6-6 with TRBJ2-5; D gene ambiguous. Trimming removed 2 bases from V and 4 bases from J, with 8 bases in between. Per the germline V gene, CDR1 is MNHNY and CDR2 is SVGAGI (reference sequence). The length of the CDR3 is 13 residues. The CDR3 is CASSYTWRETQYF. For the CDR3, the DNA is TGTGCCAGCAGTTACACGTGGAGAGAGACCCAGTACTTC.

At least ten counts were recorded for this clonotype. DNA of the CDR3: TGCAGTGCTATGACCGCCCCCGGTTCGAACACTGAAGCTTTCTTT. This codes for CSAMTAPGSNTEAFF. This chain joins TRBV20-1 and TRBJ1-1; D not resolved. CDR1 and CDR2 from the germline V gene are DFQATT and SNEGSKA (reference sequence). The V and J ends lost 4 bases and 1 base respectively, with 16 bases between them. This CDR3 is 15 amino acids long.

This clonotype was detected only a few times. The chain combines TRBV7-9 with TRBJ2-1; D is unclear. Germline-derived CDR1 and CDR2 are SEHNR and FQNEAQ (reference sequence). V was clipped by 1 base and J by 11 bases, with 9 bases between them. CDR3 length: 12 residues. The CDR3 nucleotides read TGTGCCAGCAGCTTAGAGCGTCAGAAGCAGTTCTTC. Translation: CASSLERQKQFF.

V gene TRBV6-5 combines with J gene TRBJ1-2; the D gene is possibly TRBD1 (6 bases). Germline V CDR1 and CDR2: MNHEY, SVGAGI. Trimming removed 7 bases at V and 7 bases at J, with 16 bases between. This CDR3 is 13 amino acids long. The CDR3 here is CASKPRGRGGYTF. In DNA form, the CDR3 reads TGTGCCAGCAAACCCAGGGGAAGAGGTGGCTACACCTTC.